The 16 T cell receptor beta chains reported below all come from one sample, sequenced in a study of blood T cell repertoires in COVID-19. The assay was immunoSEQ multiplex PCR, and TCRdb's table has in-frame clones only and misses some. The sample has a few hundred thousand clones, 80% to 90% seen once; the top ten hold about 10%. The sample comprised peripheral blood. The origin of the receptors is a woman between 65 and 79 years old with COVID-19, enrolled during active disease.

V and J are TRBV6-1 and TRBJ1-2; the D gene is possibly TRBD1 (5 bases). The CDR3 is 16 residues long. V dropped 0 bases and J dropped 4 bases, with 15 bases sitting between them. Germline lookup yields CDR1 MNHNS and CDR2 SASEGT. CDR3 sequence reads: CASSEAGGAESYGYTF. For the CDR3, the DNA is TGTGCCAGCAGTGAAGCAGGCGGGGCGGAGAGCTATGGCTACACCTTC.

This clone appeared a single time. This chain uses TRBV6-5 with TRBJ2-3; possible D gene TRBD2, 6 bases. Trimming stripped 8 bases from V and 3 bases from J, with 15 bases between. CDR3 length equals 14 residues. The germline V gene encodes CDR1 MNHEY and CDR2 SVGAGI. CDR3 nucleotides: TGTGCCAGCTGCCGGGAGAGCTGGACAGATACGCAGTATTTT. The encoded protein is CASCRESWTDTQYF.

The genes are TRBV5-4 and TRBJ1-6, with D possibly TRBD1 on 5 matching bases. Germline V gives CDR1 SGHNT, CDR2 YYREEE (reference sequence). CDR3 length equals 12 residues. V lost 4 bases and J lost 9, with 8 bases in between. The CDR3 nucleotides read TGTGCCAGCAGCACCAGGGTTTCACCCCTCCACTTT. Translation gives CASSTRVSPLHF.

The chain uses TRBV30 and TRBJ2-7; TRBD1 might be the D (5 bases). The germline V gene has CDR1 GTSNPN and CDR2 SVGIG (reference sequence). The germline V and J ends were trimmed by 0 bases and 8 bases, with 14 bases remaining between them. The CDR3 is 13 residues long. DNA for the CDR3: TGTGCCTGGAGTGTGGGGCAGTCCTTTCAGCAGTACTTC. This sequence encodes CAWSVGQSFQQYF.

The chain has TRBV18 and TRBJ2-6; 8 bases fit TRBD1. This CDR3 has 16 amino acids. V dropped 6 bases and J dropped 0; count of bases not matched to a gene: 4. The germline CDR1 and CDR2 sequences are KGHSH and LQKENI. The CDR3 sequence is CASSGTGDSGANVLTF. The DNA for the CDR3 is TGTGCCAGCTCCGGGACAGGAGACTCTGGGGCCAACGTCCTGACTTTC.

CDR3 residues: CASSVGGFGGGYNEQFF. In DNA form, the CDR3 reads TGTGCCAGCAGCGTAGGCGGGTTCGGCGGGGGGTACAATGAGCAGTTCTTC. V gene TRBV9 combines with J gene TRBJ2-1; 8 bases map to TRBD2. The CDR3 contains 17 residues. Germline lookup yields CDR1 SGDLS and CDR2 YYNGEE. With 0 bases clipped from V and 4 bases from J, the junction kept 9 bases outside the gene matches.

This clone was seen a few times. The chain has TRBV5-4 and TRBJ2-1, with 9 bases that match TRBD2. Germline V gene lookup returns CDR1 SGHNT and CDR2 YYREEE (reference sequence). The CDR3 runs 15 residues. With V trimmed by 7 bases and J by 4 bases, 9 bases remained unmatched. As DNA, the CDR3 is TGTGCCAGCCGAGTAAGACTAGCGGAATACAATGAGCAGTTCTTC. It specifies CASRVRLAEYNEQFF.

The chain has TRBV7-9 and TRBJ1-3; the D gene is possibly TRBD1 (6 bases). This CDR3 has 14 amino acids. Deletions cut 5 bases from V and 4 bases from J, with 12 bases between. CDR1 is SEHNR and CDR2 is FQNEAQ in the germline V gene (reference sequence). CDR3 in DNA: TGTGCCAGCAGCCCTACAGGGACCGGAAACACCATATATTTT. Protein sequence: CASSPTGTGNTIYF.

The V gene is TRBV6-5, the J gene TRBJ1-1, with a weak D call TRBD1 (6 bases). Trimming removed 6 bases at V and 3 bases at J, with 14 bases between. The germline V gene has CDR1 MNHEY and CDR2 SVGAGI. The CDR3 totals 14 residues. Here the CDR3 DNA reads TGTGCCAGCAGATCTACAGGGTCAGACACTGAAGCTTTCTTT. Its translation is CASRSTGSDTEAFF.

J is TRBJ2-1 and V is TRBV24-1, with 7 bases lining up with TRBD1. This CDR3 spans 15 amino acids. Germline CDR1 and CDR2: KGHDR and SFDVKD. Trimming removed 2 bases from V and 2 bases from J; junction bases left unmatched: 2. The CDR3 coding sequence is TGTGCCACCAGTGATTCCGGGACAGCCTACAATGAGCAGTTCTTC. Translating it yields CATSDSGTAYNEQFF.

V and J are TRBV28 and TRBJ2-1, with no clear D. The CDR3 runs 16 residues. Per the germline V gene, CDR1 is MDHEN and CDR2 is SYDVKM. Trimming pared 5 bases from V and 2 bases from J, leaving 16 bases between. CDR3 DNA sequence: TGTGCCAGCAGTCCGAGCCGCGGTCCAACCTACAATGAGCAGTTCTTC. Residues: CASSPSRGPTYNEQFF. The full variable domain, with the rest looked up from reference TRBV28 and TRBJ2-1, is DVKVTQSSRYLVKRTGEKVFLECVQDMDHENMFWYRQDPGLGLRLIYFSYDVKMKEKGDIPEGYSVSREKKERFSLILESASTNQTSMYLCASSPSRGPTYNEQFFGPGTRLTVL.

CDR3 nucleotides: TGTGCCAGCAGCTTCCGGGACAGGAGCGGTGGCTACACCTTC. Protein sequence: CASSFRDRSGGYTF. The V and J genes are TRBV5-4 and TRBJ1-2; 8 bases agree with TRBD1. The junction had 7 bases not matched to a gene; V was cut back by 2 bases and J by 7 bases. CDR3 length equals 14 residues. The germline CDR1 and CDR2 sequences are SGHNT and YYREEE (reference sequence).

There are a few counts of this clone. The chain uses TRBV5-5 and TRBJ2-4, with TRBD2 matching over 12 bases. After removal of 4 bases from V and 5 bases from J, the junction contained 10 bases not matched to a gene. The CDR3 totals 17 residues. Germline values: CDR1 SGHKS, CDR2 YYEKEE (reference sequence). The CDR3 region is CASSTLLAGGPQNIQYF. The CDR3 nucleotides are TGTGCCAGCAGCACTCTGCTAGCGGGAGGGCCCCAAAACATTCAGTACTTC.

This clone was counted a single time. The chain recombines TRBV27 with TRBJ1-2; D unresolved. Germline loops: CDR1 MNHEY, CDR2 SMNVEV (reference sequence). V was cut by 0 bases and J by 0 bases, with 8 bases left in between. The CDR3 extends over 15 amino acids. The CDR3 here is CASSLSLGSNYGYTF. Here the CDR3 DNA reads TGTGCCAGCAGTTTATCGCTGGGCTCTAACTATGGCTACACCTTC.

The rearrangement uses TRBV13 and TRBJ2-7; possibly TRBD2 for D (6 bases). This CDR3 is built from 16 residues. Trimming shortened V by 3 bases and J by 3 bases, and 18 bases separated the two germline ends. The germline V gene has CDR1 PRHDT and CDR2 FYEKMQ (reference sequence). The CDR3 region has the DNA TGTGCCAGCAGCTTCTCTTCCGGGAGCGCCAACTACGAGCAGTACTTC. Its translation is CASSFSSGSANYEQYF.

The sample holds a few counts of this clone. The chain combines TRBV19 with TRBJ1-5, with 7 bases that match TRBD1. Trimming cost V 7 bases and J 3 bases; bases outside gene matches: 12. In germline, CDR1 is LNHDA, CDR2 SQIVND (reference sequence). The CDR3 is 16 residues long. The CDR3 protein is CASKYSSDRFNQPQHF. The CDR3 bases are TGTGCCAGTAAATATTCCTCGGACAGGTTCAATCAGCCCCAGCATTTT.